The present T cell receptor beta chain was sequenced within a study of shared clonotypes between healthy human individuals. With respect to this clone: Its target is not known.

Both subsets, CD45RA+ naive and CD45RA-negative memory, were split from the CD4+ cells. Some clones are missing from TCRdb's copy, which holds only in-frame ones; the method was immunoSEQ multiplex PCR. The sample lists roughly 1,100,000 clones, more than 65% seen once, with approximately 1.5% in the top ten. Germline CDR1 and CDR2: GTSNPN and SVGIG (reference sequence). This CDR3 comprises 16 residues. J lost 2 bases, V lost 2 bases, and 10 bases had no gene match. General observations from the study: The naive CD4 repertoires of a few donors were compared, and around 5.1% of clonotypes were shared.

The sequenced sample was memory CD4+ T cells sorted from blood. The subset denotes: CD45RA-negative fraction. This chain links TRBV30 with TRBJ2-3; 7 nucleotides line up with TRBD2. This clonotype originated in a man aged 18 to 30 in good health. CDR3 nucleotide sequence: TGTGCCTGGAGTCGAAGTGGGGGACTACCCACAGATACGCAGTATTTT. Translation gives CAWSRSGGLPTDTQYF.